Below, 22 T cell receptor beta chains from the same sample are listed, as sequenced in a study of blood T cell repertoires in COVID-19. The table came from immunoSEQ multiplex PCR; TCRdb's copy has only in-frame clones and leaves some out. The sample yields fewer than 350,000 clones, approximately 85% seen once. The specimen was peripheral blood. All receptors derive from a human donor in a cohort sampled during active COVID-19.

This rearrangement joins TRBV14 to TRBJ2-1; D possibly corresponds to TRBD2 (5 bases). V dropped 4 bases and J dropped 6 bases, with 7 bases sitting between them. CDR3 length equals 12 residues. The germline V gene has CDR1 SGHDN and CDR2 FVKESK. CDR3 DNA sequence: TGTGCCAGCAGCCCCCTAGCCAATGAGCAGTTCTTC. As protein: CASSPLANEQFF.

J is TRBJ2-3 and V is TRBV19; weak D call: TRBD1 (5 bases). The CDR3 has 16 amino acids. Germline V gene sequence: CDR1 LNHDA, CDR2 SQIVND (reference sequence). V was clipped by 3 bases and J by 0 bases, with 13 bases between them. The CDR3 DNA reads TGTGCCAGTAGTATTGACAGCCGTCCGAGCACAGATACGCAGTATTTT. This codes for CASSIDSRPSTDTQYF.

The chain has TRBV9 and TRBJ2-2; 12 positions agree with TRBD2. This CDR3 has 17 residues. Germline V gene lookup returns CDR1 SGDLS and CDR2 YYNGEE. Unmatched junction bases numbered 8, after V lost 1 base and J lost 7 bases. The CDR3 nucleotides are TGTGCCAGCAGCGTACCCCTAGCGGGGGGGACGGACGGGGAGCTGTTTTTT. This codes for CASSVPLAGGTDGELFF. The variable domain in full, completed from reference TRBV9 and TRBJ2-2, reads DSGVTQTPKHLITATGQRVTLRCSPRSGDLSVYWYQQSLDQGLQFLIQYYNGEERAKGNILERFSAQQFPDLHSELNLSSLELGDSALYFCASSVPLAGGTDGELFFGEGSRLTVL.

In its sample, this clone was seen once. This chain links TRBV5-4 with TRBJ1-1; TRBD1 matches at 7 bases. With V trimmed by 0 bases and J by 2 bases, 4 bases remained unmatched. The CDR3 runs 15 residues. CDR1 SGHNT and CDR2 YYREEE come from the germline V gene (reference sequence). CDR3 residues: CASSLGGTVNTEAFF. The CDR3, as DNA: TGTGCCAGCAGCTTGGGGGGGACAGTAAACACTGAAGCTTTCTTT.

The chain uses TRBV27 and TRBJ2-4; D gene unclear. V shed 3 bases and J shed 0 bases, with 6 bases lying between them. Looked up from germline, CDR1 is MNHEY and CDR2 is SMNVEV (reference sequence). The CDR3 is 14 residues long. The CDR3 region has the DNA TGTGCCAGCAGTTTGGCAGTAGCCAAAAACATTCAGTACTTC. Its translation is CASSLAVAKNIQYF.

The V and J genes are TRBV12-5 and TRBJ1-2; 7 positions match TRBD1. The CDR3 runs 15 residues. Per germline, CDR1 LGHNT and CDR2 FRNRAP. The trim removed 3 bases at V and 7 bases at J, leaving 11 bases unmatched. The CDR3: CASGFALLTGTGYTF. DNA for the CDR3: TGTGCTAGTGGTTTCGCCCTTCTGACAGGGACTGGCTACACCTTC.

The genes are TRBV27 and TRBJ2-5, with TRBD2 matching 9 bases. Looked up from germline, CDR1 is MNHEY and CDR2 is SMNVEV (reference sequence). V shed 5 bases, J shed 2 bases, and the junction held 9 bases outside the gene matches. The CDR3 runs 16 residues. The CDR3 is CASSPLAGAGQETQYF. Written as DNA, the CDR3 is TGTGCCAGCAGTCCCTTAGCGGGGGCGGGGCAAGAGACCCAGTACTTC.

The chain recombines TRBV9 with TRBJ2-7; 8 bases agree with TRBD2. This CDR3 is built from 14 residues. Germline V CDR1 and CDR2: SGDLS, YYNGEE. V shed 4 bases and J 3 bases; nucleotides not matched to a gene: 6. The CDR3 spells CASSPTSGYYEQYF. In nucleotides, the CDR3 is TGTGCCAGCAGCCCTACTAGCGGCTACTACGAGCAGTACTTC.

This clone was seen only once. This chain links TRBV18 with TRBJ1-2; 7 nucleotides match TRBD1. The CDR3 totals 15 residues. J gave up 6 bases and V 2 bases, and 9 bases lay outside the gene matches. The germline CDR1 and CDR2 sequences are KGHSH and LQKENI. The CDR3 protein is CASSPRQGSRDGYTF. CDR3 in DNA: TGTGCCAGCTCACCAAGACAGGGAAGTAGGGATGGCTACACCTTC.

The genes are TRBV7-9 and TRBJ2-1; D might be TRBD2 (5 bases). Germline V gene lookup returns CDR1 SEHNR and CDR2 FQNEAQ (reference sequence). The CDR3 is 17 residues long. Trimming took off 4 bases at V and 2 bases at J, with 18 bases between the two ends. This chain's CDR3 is CASSSPDTRKTYNEQFF. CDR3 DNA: TGTGCCAGCAGCTCCCCTGATACTAGAAAGACCTACAATGAGCAGTTCTTC.

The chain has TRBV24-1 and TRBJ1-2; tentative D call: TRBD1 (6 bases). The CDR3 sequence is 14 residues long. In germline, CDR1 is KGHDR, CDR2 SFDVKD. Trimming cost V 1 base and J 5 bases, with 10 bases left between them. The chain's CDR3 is CATSDFTGTYGYTF. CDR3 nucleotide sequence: TGTGCCACCAGTGATTTTACAGGGACATATGGCTACACCTTC.

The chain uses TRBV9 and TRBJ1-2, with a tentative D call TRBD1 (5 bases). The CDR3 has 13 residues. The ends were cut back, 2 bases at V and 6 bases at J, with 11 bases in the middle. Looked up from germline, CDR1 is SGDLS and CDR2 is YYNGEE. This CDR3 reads CASSVGGADGYTF. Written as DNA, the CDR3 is TGTGCCAGCAGCGTCGGGGGAGCGGATGGCTACACCTTC.

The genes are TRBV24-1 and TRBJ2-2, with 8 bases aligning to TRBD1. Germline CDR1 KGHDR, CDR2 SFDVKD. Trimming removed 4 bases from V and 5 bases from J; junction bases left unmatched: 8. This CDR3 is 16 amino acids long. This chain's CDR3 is CATSEDRGWRTGELFF. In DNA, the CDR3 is TGTGCCACCAGTGAAGACAGGGGTTGGAGGACCGGGGAGCTGTTTTTT.

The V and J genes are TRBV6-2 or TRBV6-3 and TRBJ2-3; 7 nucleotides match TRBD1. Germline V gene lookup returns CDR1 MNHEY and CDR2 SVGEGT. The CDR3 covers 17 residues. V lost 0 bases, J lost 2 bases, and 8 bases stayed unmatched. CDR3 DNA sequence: TGTGCCAGCAGTTACTCGAGCAAGGGACAGCTCACAGATACGCAGTATTTT. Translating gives CASSYSSKGQLTDTQYF.

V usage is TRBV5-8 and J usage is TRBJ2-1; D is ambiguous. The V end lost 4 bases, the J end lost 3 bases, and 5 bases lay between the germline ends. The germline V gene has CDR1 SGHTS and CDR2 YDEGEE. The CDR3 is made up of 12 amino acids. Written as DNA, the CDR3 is TGTGCCAGCAGCCGCAGCTACAATGAGCAGTTCTTC. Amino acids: CASSRSYNEQFF. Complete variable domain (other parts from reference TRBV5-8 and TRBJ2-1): EAGVTQSPTHLIKTRGQQATLRCSPISGHTSVYWYQQALGLGLQFLLWYDEGEERNRGNFPPRFSGRQFPNYSSELNVNALELEDSALYLCASSRSYNEQFFGPGTRLTVL.

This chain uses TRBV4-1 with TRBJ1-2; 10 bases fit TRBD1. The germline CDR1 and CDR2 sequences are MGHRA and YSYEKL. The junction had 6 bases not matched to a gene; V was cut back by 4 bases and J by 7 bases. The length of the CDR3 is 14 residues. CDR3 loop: CASSPPGTGAGYTF. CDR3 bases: TGCGCCAGCAGCCCTCCCGGGACAGGGGCTGGCTACACCTTC.

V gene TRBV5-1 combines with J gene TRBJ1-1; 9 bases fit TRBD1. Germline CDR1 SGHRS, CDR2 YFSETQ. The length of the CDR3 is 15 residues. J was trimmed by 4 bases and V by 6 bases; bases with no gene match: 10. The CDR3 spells CASTLTGQGPTEAFF. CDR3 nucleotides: TGCGCCAGCACTCTCACAGGACAGGGGCCCACTGAAGCTTTCTTT.

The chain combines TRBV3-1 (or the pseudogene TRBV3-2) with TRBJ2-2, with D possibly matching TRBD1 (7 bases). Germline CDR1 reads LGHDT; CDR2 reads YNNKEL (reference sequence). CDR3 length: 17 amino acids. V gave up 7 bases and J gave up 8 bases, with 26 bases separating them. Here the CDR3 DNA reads TGTGCCAGCAACCAGGGAGGACAGGCCCTACCGGTGGGGGAGCTGTTTTTT. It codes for CASNQGGQALPVGELFF.

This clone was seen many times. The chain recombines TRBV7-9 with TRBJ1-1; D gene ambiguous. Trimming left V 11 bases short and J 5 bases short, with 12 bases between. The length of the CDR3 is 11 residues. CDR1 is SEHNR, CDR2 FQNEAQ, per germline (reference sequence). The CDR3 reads CAGGPHTEAFF. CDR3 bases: TGTGCCGGAGGACCGCATACTGAAGCTTTCTTT.

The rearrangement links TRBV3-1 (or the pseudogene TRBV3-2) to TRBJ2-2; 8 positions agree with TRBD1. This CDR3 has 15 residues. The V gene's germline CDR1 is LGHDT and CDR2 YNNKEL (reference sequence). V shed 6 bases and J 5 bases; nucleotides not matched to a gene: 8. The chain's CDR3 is CASSYGQGGTGELFF. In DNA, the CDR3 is TGTGCCAGCAGTTATGGACAGGGTGGGACCGGGGAGCTGTTTTTT.

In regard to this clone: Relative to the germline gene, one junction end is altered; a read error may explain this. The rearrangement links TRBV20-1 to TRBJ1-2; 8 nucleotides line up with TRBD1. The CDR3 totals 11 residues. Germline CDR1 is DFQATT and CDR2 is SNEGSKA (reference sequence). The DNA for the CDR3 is TGCAGTGCTAGAGGGCGACAGGGGTCAGATTTC. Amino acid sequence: CSARGRQGSDF.

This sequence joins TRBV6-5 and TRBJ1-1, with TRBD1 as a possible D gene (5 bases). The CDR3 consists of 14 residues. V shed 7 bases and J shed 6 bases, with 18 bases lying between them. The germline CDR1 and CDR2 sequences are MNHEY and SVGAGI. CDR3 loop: CASNGPTGDSEAFF. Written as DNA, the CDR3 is TGTGCCAGCAATGGCCCAACAGGAGATTCTGAAGCTTTCTTT.